A single TCR beta chain is shown here with its context. This sample is drawn from a study of shared clonotypes between healthy human individuals. Between the trimmed V and J ends, which lost 1 base and 0 bases, there was a span of 7 bases. This CDR3 contains 15 residues. The germline V gene has CDR1 SGHTA and CDR2 FQGNSA. Assay: immunoSEQ multiplex PCR; the TCRdb copy retains only in-frame clones and omits some. The sample consists of about 2 million clones, roughly 96% of them appearing once. The source material was naive CD4+ T cells sorted from blood. The subset was: CD45RA+ positively selected. V usage is TRBV7-2 and J usage is TRBJ1-3, with D uncertain. This clonotype was obtained from a man younger than 35 in good health. The CDR3 spells CASSLDPLSGNTIYF. The CDR3 DNA reads as TGTGCCAGCAGCTTAGACCCACTCTCTGGAAACACCATATATTTT. The full variable domain, its missing parts supplied by reference TRBV7-2 and TRBJ1-3, is GAGVSQSPSNKVTEKGKDVELRCDPISGHTALYWYRQSLGQGLEFLIYFQGNSAPDKSGLPSDRFSAERTGGSVSTLTIQRTQQEDSAVYLCASSLDPLSGNTIYFGEGSWLTVV.